This TCR beta chain is drawn from a study of cytomegalovirus exposure and HLA in healthy donors. In the study overall: As released early, the data held around 80 million unique TCRs from HLA-typed donors. Study conclusions and caveats: Later analysis showed most CMV-associated TCR beta chains appearing HLA-restricted. A later analysis found TCR association rates differed by HLA locus, highest for DRB1 and lowest for HLA-C.

As for this clone: The antigen remains undetermined.

This CDR3 contains 17 residues. V lost 2 bases, J lost 0 bases, and 8 bases stayed unmatched. The V gene's germline CDR1 is SGHRS and CDR2 YFSETQ. The PCR had 60 Vbeta and 13 Jbeta primers. The data were produced by immunoSEQ multiplex PCR, yet TCRdb's version contains in-frame clones alone and is incomplete. The sample yields approximately 200,000 clones, 65% to 80% seen once. This chain uses TRBV5-1 with TRBJ2-5, with 9 bases fitting TRBD2. The clonotype comes from a man aged 40-49 years in good health and CMV-seronegative. Material: PBMCs. CDR3 DNA: TGCGCCAGCAGCTTTGATAGCGGGGGCCGTGACCAAGAGACCCAGTACTTC. Protein sequence: CASSFDSGGRDQETQYF.